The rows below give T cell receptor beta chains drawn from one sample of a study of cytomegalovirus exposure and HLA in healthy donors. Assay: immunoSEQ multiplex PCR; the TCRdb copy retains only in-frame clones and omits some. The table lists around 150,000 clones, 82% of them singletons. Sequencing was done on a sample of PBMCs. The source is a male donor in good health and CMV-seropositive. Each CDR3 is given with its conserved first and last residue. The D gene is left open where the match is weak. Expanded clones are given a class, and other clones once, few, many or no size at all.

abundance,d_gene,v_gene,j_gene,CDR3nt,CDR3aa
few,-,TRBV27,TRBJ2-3,TGTGCCAGCAGCCTCGAGGGCACAGATACGCAGTATTTT,CASSLEGTDTQYF
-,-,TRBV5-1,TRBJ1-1,TGCGCCAGCAGCTTGGCGGAGGAAATGAACACTGAAGCTTTCTTT,CASSLAEEMNTEAFF
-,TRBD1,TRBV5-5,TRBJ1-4,TGCGCCAGCAGCCAAGATAGTTTTCACAGGGGAGGAAAACTGTTTTTT,CASSQDSFHRGGKLFF
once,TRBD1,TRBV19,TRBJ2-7,TGTGCCAGTACCTTGGGACAGGGAGCCCACGAGCAGTACTTC,CASTLGQGAHEQYF
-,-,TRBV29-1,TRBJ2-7,TGCAGCGTTCAGGTCTCCTACGAGCAGTACTTC,CSVQVSYEQYF
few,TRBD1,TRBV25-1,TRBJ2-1,TGTGCCAGCAGTGAGAGACAGGGGGCGATTGAGCAGTTCTTC,CASSERQGAIEQFF
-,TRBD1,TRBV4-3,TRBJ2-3,TGCGCCAGCAGCCAAGGGGGACAGGGTGTCACAGATACGCAGTATTTT,CASSQGGQGVTDTQYF
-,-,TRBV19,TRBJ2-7,TGTGCCAGCGGTACCGGGACACCCCGCTACGAGCAGTACTTC,CASGTGTPRYEQYF
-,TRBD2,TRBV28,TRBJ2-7,TGTGCCAGCAGTCGTTCGGGACTAGTCTACGAGCAGTACTTC,CASSRSGLVYEQYF
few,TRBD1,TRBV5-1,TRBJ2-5,TGCGCCAGCAGCTCACAGGGGTCGTACCAAGAGACCCAGTACTTC,CASSSQGSYQETQYF
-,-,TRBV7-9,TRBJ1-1,TGTGCCAGCAGCCCCCGGGAAGGACGGAACACTGAAGCTTTCTTT,CASSPREGRNTEAFF
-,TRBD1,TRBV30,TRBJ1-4,TGTGCCTACACAGTCCCGGGACAGGGACGGTTTGGAAAACTGTTTTTT,CAYTVPGQGRFGKLFF
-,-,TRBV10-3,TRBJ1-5,TGTGCCATCAGTGTCGCGGACAATCAGCCCCAGCATTTT,CAISVADNQPQHF
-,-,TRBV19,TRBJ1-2,TGTGCCAGTAGTTCGGGGACAAACTATGGCTACACCTTC,CASSSGTNYGYTF
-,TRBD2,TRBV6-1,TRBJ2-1,TGTGCCAGCAGTTTTGGACTAGCGGTCGACGAGCAGTTCTTC,CASSFGLAVDEQFF
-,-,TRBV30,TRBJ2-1,TGTGCCTCGAGATACGAGCCCCGGAGAGGTGAGCAGTTCTTC,CASRYEPRRGEQFF
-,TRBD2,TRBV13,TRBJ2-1,TGTGCCAGCAGCTTACGAAGCGGGGGGGCGAAATCCTACAATGAGCAGTTCTTC,CASSLRSGGAKSYNEQFF
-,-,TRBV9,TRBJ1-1,TGTGCCAGCAGCGTAGTCGGAGGCGGCACTGAAGCTTTCTTT,CASSVVGGGTEAFF
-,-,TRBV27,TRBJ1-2,TGTGCCAGCAGCCCATCGGGGGATAGTGGCTACACCTTC,CASSPSGDSGYTF
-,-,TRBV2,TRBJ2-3,TGTGCCAGTTACTCACTTAGCACAGATACGCAGTATTTT,CASYSLSTDTQYF
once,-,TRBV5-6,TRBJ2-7,TGTGCCAGCAGCTTTCGCGGCGTGGGTTCCTACGAGCAGTACTTC,CASSFRGVGSYEQYF
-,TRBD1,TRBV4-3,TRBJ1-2,TGCGCCAGCAGCCAAGGGGCCGGACAGGGGAACTATGGCTACACCTTC,CASSQGAGQGNYGYTF
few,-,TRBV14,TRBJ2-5,TGTGCCAGCAGCCAAGACCTGAGGGGGTCAGAGACCCAGTACTTC,CASSQDLRGSETQYF
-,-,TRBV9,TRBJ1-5,TGTGCCAGCAGCCCCGGGGAGGGCCATCAGCCCCAGCATTTT,CASSPGEGHQPQHF
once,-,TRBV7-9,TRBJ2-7,TGTGCCAGCAGCTTAGGGGGACACGCGACCTACGAGCAGTACTTC,CASSLGGHATYEQYF
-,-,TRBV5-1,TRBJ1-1,TGCGCCAGCAGCCCCTGGGGGGGCGACACTGAAGCTTTCTTT,CASSPWGGDTEAFF
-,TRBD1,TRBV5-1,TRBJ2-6,TGCGCCAGCAGGCGTGCGCCGGGACAGGATAACTCTGGGGCCAACGGCCTGACTTTC,CASRRAPGQDNSGANGLTF
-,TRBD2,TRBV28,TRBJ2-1,TGTGCCAGCAGTTTTGTGGTAGCGGGAGATCATGAGCAGTTCTTC,CASSFVVAGDHEQFF
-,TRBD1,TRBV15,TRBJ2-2,TGTGCCACCAGCAGAGGAAACCCCGGACAGGCGGGCACCGGGGAGCTGTTTTTT,CATSRGNPGQAGTGELFF
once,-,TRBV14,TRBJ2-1,TGTGCCAGCAGCCAAGAGCTAGCAAGGTTGGATGAGCAGTTCTTC,CASSQELARLDEQFF
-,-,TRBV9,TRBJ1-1,TGTGCCAGCAGCGTAGGGGCTGAGGGGAGGCTATGGCAGGCTTTCTTT,CASSVGAEGRLWQAFF
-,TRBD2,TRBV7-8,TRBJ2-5,TGTGCCAGCAGCTCACCATCCGTGACTAGCCAAGCGACCCAGTACTTC,CASSSPSVTSQATQYF
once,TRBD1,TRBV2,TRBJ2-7,TGTGCCAGCAGGGTACAGGGGCCCTCCTACGAGCAGTACTTC,CASRVQGPSYEQYF
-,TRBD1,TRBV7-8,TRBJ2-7,TGTGCCAGCAGCGCGGGGACAGGGGGGTACGAGCAGTACTTC,CASSAGTGGYEQYF
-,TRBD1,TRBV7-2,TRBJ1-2,TGTGCCAGCAGCCCCCGACAGGGGGCGGGGGGACACACCTTC,CASSPRQGAGGHTF
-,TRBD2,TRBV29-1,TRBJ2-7,TGCAGCGTTGAAGAGTTGCGGGGGTCCTACGAGCAGTACTTC,CSVEELRGSYEQYF
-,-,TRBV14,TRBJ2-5,TGTGCCAGCAAGCAAGGGGGAGAGACCCAGTACTTC,CASKQGGETQYF
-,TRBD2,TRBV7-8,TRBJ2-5,TGTGCCAGCAGCGGAGGGGCGGGGGAAGAGACCCAGTACTTC,CASSGGAGEETQYF
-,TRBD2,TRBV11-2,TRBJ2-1,TGTGCCAGCAGCCTCAGATCCGGGAGGACCAATGAGCAGTTCTTC,CASSLRSGRTNEQFF
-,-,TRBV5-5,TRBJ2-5,TGTGCCAGCAGCTTTGGAGCCAGGGGCATGACAGAGACCCAGTACTTC,CASSFGARGMTETQYF